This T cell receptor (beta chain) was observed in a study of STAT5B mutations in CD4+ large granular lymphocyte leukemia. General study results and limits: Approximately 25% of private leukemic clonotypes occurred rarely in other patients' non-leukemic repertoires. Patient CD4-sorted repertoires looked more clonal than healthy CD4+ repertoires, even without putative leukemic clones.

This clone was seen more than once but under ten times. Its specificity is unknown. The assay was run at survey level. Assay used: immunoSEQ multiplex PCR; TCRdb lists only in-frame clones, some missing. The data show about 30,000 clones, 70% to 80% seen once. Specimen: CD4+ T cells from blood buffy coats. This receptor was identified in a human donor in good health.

CDR3 DNA: TGTGCCAGTAGTGAAACAGGGGCCTACGAGCAGTACTTC. It specifies CASSETGAYEQYF. V is TRBV19 and J is TRBJ2-7; 7 nucleotides line up with TRBD1. Germline values: CDR1 LNHDA, CDR2 SQIVND (reference sequence). CDR3 length equals 13 residues. J was trimmed by 2 bases and V by 5 bases; bases with no gene match: 3.